This record covers a single TCR beta chain. Antigen specificity is unknown. CDR1 is MNHEY, CDR2 SVGAGI, per germline. V lost 2 bases, J lost 5 bases, and 10 bases lay in between. The CDR3 runs to 14 residues. The data belong to a study of OX40 agonist ivuxolimab in advanced cancers. At the level of the study: All patients had ivuxolimab intravenously every 2 weeks at 0.01 to 10 mg/kg.

Blood was sampled at baseline, cycle 4 day 1, and cycle 7 day 1. General study results and limits: What antigens the expanded peripheral T cells recognized was never established. Dose levels from 0.1 to 3.0 mg/kg saw CD4+ and CD8+ blood T cells expand clonally by week 6.

This table comes from immunoSEQ multiplex PCR, and its TCRdb copy is limited to in-frame clones, with some not included. The repertoire holds around 31,000 clones, with around nine tenths as singletons. The starting material was CD4+ or CD8+ T cells sorted from blood, obtained in a trial of the OX40 agonist ivuxolimab. This sequence originates from an adult with an advanced solid tumor such as melanoma, head and neck, liver or kidney cancer. This chain uses TRBV6-5 with TRBJ2-4; either TRBD1 or TRBD2 may supply D (5 bases each). The CDR3 protein is CASSYGGRENIQYF. In nucleotides, the CDR3 is TGTGCCAGCAGTTACGGGGGTCGGGAAAACATTCAGTACTTC.